These T cell receptor beta chains were read from a single sample in a study of T cells in Graves' hyperthyroidism and ophthalmopathy. TCRdb re-called the multiplex PCR reads through MiXCR, storing one row per CDR3 protein. The sample lists some 600,000 distinct CDR3 sequences; 11% to 15% were seen once. Material: blood. Receptors were obtained from a woman in her 30s with Graves' hyperthyroidism that later progressed to Graves' ophthalmopathy. The CDR3 runs from the conserved cysteine through the conserved F or W. The D gene is left open where the match is weak. A row's size may be missing; if present it is once, few, many or a size class.

cdr3_length d_call j_call clone_size v_call cdr3_aa cdr3_nt
14 - TRBJ1-5 - TRBV12-3/TRBV12-4 CASRRQWVNQPQHF TGTGCCAGCAGGAGACAGTGGGTCAATCAGCCCCAGCATTTT
15 TRBD2 TRBJ2-5 - TRBV20-1 CSATRPGTSMETQYF TGCAGTGCTACGCGCCCCGGGACTAGCATGGAGACCCAGTACTTC
15 - TRBJ2-3 many TRBV18 CASSPQRGGADTQYF TGTGCCAGCTCACCCCAAAGGGGCGGCGCAGATACGCAGTATTTT
14 TRBD2 TRBJ2-3 - TRBV7-9 CASLGLAATDTQYF TGTGCCAGCTTAGGGCTAGCGGCCACAGATACGCAGTATTTT
15 TRBD2 TRBJ2-1 many TRBV11-2 CASSLFLAVNNEQFF TGTGCCAGCAGCTTGTTTCTAGCGGTTAACAATGAGCAGTTCTTC
16 TRBD2 TRBJ2-2 once TRBV19 CAAGSGTSVYTGELFF TGTGCCGCAGGGTCCGGGACTAGTGTATACACCGGGGAGCTGTTTTTT
13 - TRBJ1-2 - TRBV6-1 CASSHNPGEGYTF TGTGCCAGCAGTCATAACCCAGGGGAAGGCTACACCTTC
15 TRBD1 TRBJ1-3 few TRBV27 CASSDTGGGGNTIYF TGTGCCAGCAGCGACACAGGGGGAGGTGGAAACACCATATATTTT
13 - TRBJ1-5 - TRBV5-6 CATGRDGGQPQHF TGTGCCACGGGGAGGGACGGAGGCCAGCCCCAGCATTTT
12 TRBD1 TRBJ2-7 many TRBV19 CASSPQGRQQYF TGTGCCAGTAGTCCACAGGGGCGGCAGCAGTACTTC
13 - TRBJ2-1 - TRBV4-1 CASSQDLFNEQFF TGCGCCAGCAGCCAAGATTTGTTCAATGAGCAGTTCTTC
15 TRBD2 TRBJ2-2 - TRBV10-1 CASSPSGRKTGELFF TGCGCCAGCAGTCCCAGCGGGAGAAAAACCGGGGAGCTGTTTTTT
14 - TRBJ2-7 few TRBV7-9 CASSSRDVSYEQYF TGTGCCAGCAGCTCCCGGGACGTCTCCTACGAGCAGTACTTC
14 - TRBJ1-6 many TRBV2 CASSEGAAGSPLHF TGTGCCAGCAGTGAAGGGGCGGCGGGTTCACCCCTCCACTTT
14 - TRBJ2-7 many TRBV20-1 CSARGGELAREQYF TGCAGTGCTAGAGGGGGCGAGTTAGCGCGCGAGCAGTACTTC
13 - TRBJ1-2 few TRBV6-1 CASSEDVDYGYTF TGTGCCAGCAGTGAAGACGTAGACTATGGCTACACCTTC
14 - TRBJ2-3 - TRBV19 CASSIDTSTDTQYF TGTGCCAGTAGTATAGATACGAGCACAGATACGCAGTATTTT
16 - TRBJ2-7 - TRBV6-2/TRBV6-3 CASSFLTLLGDYEQYF TGTGCCAGCAGTTTCCTGACGCTACTTGGAGACTACGAGCAGTACTTC
16 TRBD2 TRBJ2-5 many TRBV20-1 CSARDWGTSEQETQYF TGCAGTGCTAGAGATTGGGGGACTAGCGAGCAAGAGACCCAGTACTTC
13 - TRBJ2-7 - TRBV7-8 CASSLDRTDEQYF TGTGCCAGCAGCTTAGACCGGACGGACGAGCAGTACTTC
15 - TRBJ1-4 - TRBV20-1 CSARPPGRPNEKLFF TGCAGTGCTAGACCCCCGGGACGTCCTAATGAAAAACTGTTTTTT
16 TRBD1 TRBJ1-5 - TRBV10-3 CAISEATTGGYQPQHF TGTGCCATCAGTGAGGCAACGACAGGGGGGTATCAGCCCCAGCATTTT
16 TRBD1 TRBJ2-1 few TRBV7-8 CASSFGWDRVLNEQFF TGTGCCAGCAGCTTTGGATGGGACAGGGTGTTGAATGAGCAGTTCTTC
14 TRBD1 TRBJ2-4 few TRBV24-1 CATSAKGTANIQYF TGTGCCACCAGTGCAAAGGGGACAGCAAACATTCAGTACTTC
14 - TRBJ2-7 many TRBV28 CASSLDGTNYEQYF TGTGCCAGCAGTTTAGACGGCACAAACTACGAGCAGTACTTC
14 TRBD1 TRBJ1-5 many TRBV2 CASNQGVGNQPQHF TGTGCCAGCAACCAGGGGGTAGGCAATCAGCCCCAGCATTTT
16 TRBD2 TRBJ2-7 few TRBV4-2 CASSQDAAGGPIEQYF TGTGCCAGCAGCCAAGATGCGGCGGGAGGGCCGATAGAGCAGTACTTC
13 - TRBJ2-7 many TRBV5-1 CASSLRSSYEQYF TGCGCCAGCAGCTTGAGGAGTTCCTACGAGCAGTACTTC
18 - TRBJ2-3 - TRBV11-3 CASSLDRPGTTSTDTQYF TGTGCCAGCAGCTTAGATCGTCCCGGGACAACTAGCACAGATACGCAGTATTTT
15 TRBD1 TRBJ1-1 - TRBV7-3 CASSLLGGEGTEAFF TGTGCCAGCAGCTTATTAGGGGGCGAGGGCACTGAAGCTTTCTTT
19 TRBD2 TRBJ2-3 many TRBV27 CASSLLGTSGRGGTDTQYF TGTGCCAGCAGTTTATTGGGGACTAGCGGGCGAGGGGGCACAGATACGCAGTATTTT
16 - TRBJ2-1 - TRBV7-9 CASRHPEGSSYDEQFF TGTGCCAGCAGACACCCAGAGGGTAGCTCCTACGATGAGCAGTTCTTC
17 TRBD2 TRBJ2-2 many TRBV24-1 CATSDPGLAGVAGELFF TGTGCCACCAGTGATCCGGGACTAGCGGGAGTGGCCGGGGAGCTGTTTTTT
17 - TRBJ2-6 many TRBV12-3/TRBV12-4 CASSYRSDSDGANVLTF TGTGCCAGCAGTTATCGATCCGACAGTGATGGGGCCAACGTCCTGACTTTC
14 - TRBJ1-4 many TRBV11-2 CASSSPRGSEELFF TGTGCCAGCAGTTCACCTAGGGGCAGCGAGGAACTGTTTTTT
17 TRBD2 TRBJ2-5 - TRBV5-5 CASSLGPGTTDQETQYF TGTGCCAGCAGCTTGGGTCCAGGGACTACGGACCAAGAGACCCAGTACTTC
14 - TRBJ2-1 few TRBV5-1 CASSLYIQNNEQFF TGCGCCAGCAGCTTGTATATCCAGAACAATGAGCAGTTCTTC
13 TRBD2 TRBJ2-1 many TRBV14 CASSPRTRTGQFF TGTGCCAGCAGCCCGAGGACTAGAACAGGGCAGTTCTTC
13 - TRBJ2-1 many TRBV28 CASSLGARARQFF TGTGCCAGCAGCCTCGGGGCCCGGGCGCGGCAGTTCTTC
14 - TRBJ2-7 - TRBV9 CASSVSRDSNEQYF TGTGCCAGCAGCGTAAGTAGGGACTCTAACGAGCAGTACTTC
15 - TRBJ2-6 many TRBV6-2/TRBV6-3 CASSLGSFGANVLTF TGTGCCAGCAGCCTCGGGAGTTTTGGGGCCAACGTCCTGACTTTC
16 TRBD2 TRBJ2-2 few TRBV5-1 CASSSVTSGPTGELFF TGCGCCAGCAGCTCGGTGACTAGCGGTCCCACCGGGGAGCTGTTTTTT
13 - TRBJ1-2 many TRBV14 CASSQVRGTGYTF TGTGCCAGCAGCCAAGTGAGGGGTACTGGCTACACCTTC
14 TRBD1 TRBJ2-7 - TRBV19 CASSKTGIANEQYF TGTGCCAGTAGTAAGACAGGGATCGCCAACGAGCAGTACTTC
14 - TRBJ2-1 once TRBV2 CASSGEGPYNEQFF TGTGCCAGCAGTGGGGAAGGGCCCTACAATGAGCAGTTCTTC
13 TRBD2 TRBJ2-3 few TRBV29-1 CSAALAGGDTQYF TGCAGCGCCGCACTAGCGGGAGGGGATACGCAGTATTTT
16 - TRBJ1-1 many TRBV20-1 CSARAGSPTMNTEAFF TGCAGTGCTAGAGCCGGATCACCCACGATGAACACTGAAGCTTTCTTT
16 TRBD1 TRBJ2-1 many TRBV24-1 CATSDATGDWYNEQFF TGTGCCACCAGTGACGCGACAGGGGATTGGTACAATGAGCAGTTCTTC
13 - TRBJ1-4 - TRBV19 CASGTDTNEKLFF TGTGCCAGTGGTACGGATACTAATGAAAAACTGTTTTTT
12 - TRBJ1-2 many TRBV3-1 CASSHRGQGYTF TGTGCCAGCAGCCACAGGGGACAAGGCTACACCTTC